These 29 T cell receptor beta chains were all obtained from the same sample, sequenced in a study of blood T cell repertoires in COVID-19. Sequenced by immunoSEQ multiplex PCR; TCRdb stores in-frame clones only, minus some. The sample carries fewer than 65,000 clones, approximately 83% recorded once. The sequencing input was peripheral blood. Receptor source: a man aged 25-45 years with COVID-19, enrolled during active disease.

This rearrangement joins TRBV7-9 to TRBJ2-3, with D possibly matching TRBD2 (6 bases). Germline-derived CDR1 and CDR2 are SEHNR and FQNEAQ (reference sequence). V gave up 7 bases and J gave up 0 bases, with 17 bases separating them. The CDR3 spans 16 residues. CDR3 sequence: CASKKEGGSSTDTQYF. In DNA, the CDR3 is TGTGCCAGCAAGAAGGAGGGTGGGTCGAGCACAGATACGCAGTATTTT.

This clone was seen more than once but under ten times. V is TRBV2 and J is TRBJ1-3; 7 bases map to TRBD1. The CDR3 loop spans 12 amino acids. Germline lookup yields CDR1 SNHLY and CDR2 FYNNEI. V shed 9 bases, J shed 4 bases, and the junction held 3 bases outside the gene matches. The CDR3 is CARATGGNTIYF. The CDR3 DNA sequence: TGTGCCAGAGCGACAGGGGGAAACACCATATATTTT.

This chain uses TRBV6-1 with TRBJ2-6; tentative D call: TRBD2 (5 bases). Germline V lookup: CDR1 MNHNS, CDR2 SASEGT. The CDR3 extends over 17 amino acids. V shed 1 base and J shed 4 bases, with 14 bases lying between them. CDR3 in DNA: TGTGCCAGCAGTGAAGGCGGAGGTTTGCCCGGGGCCAACGTCCTGACTTTC. As protein: CASSEGGGLPGANVLTF.

The rearrangement links TRBV20-1 to TRBJ1-5; TRBD1 agrees at 8 bases. In germline, CDR1 is DFQATT, CDR2 SNEGSKA (reference sequence). The CDR3 covers 15 residues. V trimming: 3 bases; J trimming: 0 bases; junction bases outside the gene matches: 4. The chain's CDR3 is CSASPDRASNQPQHF. CDR3 in DNA: TGCAGTGCTAGTCCGGACAGGGCTAGCAATCAGCCCCAGCATTTT.

The rearrangement uses TRBV10-2 and TRBJ1-2, with unresolved D. Trimming removed 11 bases at V and 1 base at J, with 29 bases between. This CDR3 contains 18 residues. Germline CDR1 and CDR2: WSHSY and SAAADI. The CDR3 is CARGSAPGQLRVNYGYTF. The CDR3 DNA follows: TGCGCCCGAGGGAGCGCCCCTGGGCAACTTCGGGTTAACTATGGCTACACCTTC.

The DNA of the CDR3 is TGTGCCAGCAGCGCGGGTCAGCGGGAAGAGACCCAGTACTTC. It encodes CASSAGQREETQYF. The chain is built from TRBV9 and TRBJ2-5; maybe TRBD2 (6 bases). The length of the CDR3 is 14 residues. Germline V gene sequence: CDR1 SGDLS, CDR2 YYNGEE. The V gene lost 3 bases and the J gene lost 3 bases, with 12 bases spanning the gap.

The gene calls are TRBV3-1 (or the pseudogene TRBV3-2) and TRBJ1-4; D may be TRBD1 (6 bases). CDR1 and CDR2 from the germline V gene are LGHDT and YNNKEL (reference sequence). V lost 5 bases and J lost 6, with 16 bases in between. The CDR3 runs to 15 residues. The DNA for the CDR3 is TGTGCCAGCAGCGCACTCAGGGGTGGGGATGAAAAACTGTTTTTT. It is translated as CASSALRGGDEKLFF.

The V and J genes are TRBV9 and TRBJ2-7; D remains unclear. This CDR3 is built from 13 residues. CDR1 is SGDLS, CDR2 YYNGEE, per germline. Trimming took 4 bases from V and 5 from J, leaving 13 bases between them. The CDR3 reads CASSPNNGNEQYF. Here the CDR3 DNA reads TGTGCCAGCAGCCCTAATAATGGTAACGAGCAGTACTTC.

The gene calls are TRBV27 and TRBJ1-2; the D is unclear. V dropped 5 bases and J dropped 4 bases, with 17 bases sitting between them. The CDR3 extends over 15 amino acids. Germline V gene data show CDR1 as MNHEY and CDR2 as SMNVEV (reference sequence). CDR3: CASSPKPQATYGYTF. The CDR3 DNA is TGTGCCAGCAGTCCCAAGCCCCAGGCTACCTATGGCTACACCTTC.

This chain connects TRBV24-1 to TRBJ2-1; D perhaps matches TRBD1 (6 bases). The germline V gene encodes CDR1 KGHDR and CDR2 SFDVKD. There are 15 residues in the CDR3. Deletions cut 6 bases from V and 7 bases from J, with 18 bases between. CDR3 in amino acids: CATSPVPGHSNEQFF. CDR3 sequence (DNA): TGTGCCACCAGTCCTGTCCCGGGACACAGTAATGAGCAGTTCTTC.

The rearrangement joins TRBV4-3 to TRBJ2-2, with D unresolved. The CDR3 totals 15 residues. V was pared by 1 base and J by 1 base, with 7 bases between. Germline CDR1 and CDR2: LGHNA and YSLEER. In nucleotides, the CDR3 is TGCGCCAGCAGCCAAGCTGGCCAGAACACCGGGGAGCTGTTTTTT. This codes for CASSQAGQNTGELFF.

This chain joins TRBV5-4 and TRBJ1-4; 8 bases agree with TRBD1. After removal of 4 bases from V and 4 bases from J, the junction contained 6 bases not matched to a gene. The CDR3 consists of 15 residues. CDR1 is SGHNT and CDR2 is YYREEE in the germline V gene (reference sequence). The CDR3 DNA reads as TGTGCCAGCAGCCACGGACAGGGAGGTAATGAAAAACTGTTTTTT. It specifies CASSHGQGGNEKLFF.

The V gene is TRBV7-2, the J gene TRBJ1-5; D not certain. From germline, CDR1 is SGHTA and CDR2 FQGNSA. CDR3 length: 13 amino acids. Trimming cost V 2 bases and J 4 bases, with 6 bases left between them. The CDR3 reads CASSLQVNQPQHF. The CDR3 coding sequence is TGTGCCAGCAGCTTACAGGTAAATCAGCCCCAGCATTTT.

This clone has just one count. Written as DNA, the CDR3 is TGTGCCACCAGTGATTGGCCCCTGGGGGGAGAGACCCAGTACTTC. This translates into CATSDWPLGGETQYF. This chain joins TRBV24-1 and TRBJ2-5, with a tentative D call TRBD2 (6 bases). CDR1 and CDR2 (germline): KGHDR, SFDVKD. Trimming removed 2 bases from V and 4 bases from J, with 13 bases in between. The CDR3 totals 15 residues.

The CDR3 DNA reads as TGCGCCAGCAGCTCTTCCACTAGCACAGATACGCAGTATTTT. It yields the protein CASSSSTSTDTQYF. V is TRBV5-1 and J is TRBJ2-3; D unclear. CDR3 length: 14 amino acids. V lost 3 bases, J lost 0 bases, and 8 bases lay in between. Germline values: CDR1 SGHRS, CDR2 YFSETQ.

The V and J genes are TRBV4-2 and TRBJ2-7, with D possibly being TRBD1 (7 bases). Trimming took 2 bases from V and 1 from J, leaving 21 bases between them. This CDR3 spans 18 amino acids. Germline CDR1 reads LGHNA; CDR2 reads YNFKEQ. The DNA of the CDR3 is TGTGCCAGCAGCCAAAGGGGAGCAGGGGGGCGGGGATCCTACGAGCAGTACTTC. Its protein product is CASSQRGAGGRGSYEQYF.

This sequence joins TRBV20-1 and TRBJ1-2, with TRBD1 matching over 8 bases. The CDR3 sequence is 11 residues long. The ends lost 3 bases at V and 8 bases at J; junction bases unmatched: 2. Looked up from germline, CDR1 is DFQATT and CDR2 is SNEGSKA (reference sequence). In DNA, the CDR3 is TGCAGTGCTAGGACAGGGGACGGCTACACCTTC. Translating it yields CSARTGDGYTF.

The J gene is TRBJ2-3, the V gene TRBV19; TRBD1 matches at 10 bases. J lost 3 bases, V lost 4 bases, and 7 bases had no gene match. This CDR3 is built from 16 residues. Germline V gene sequence: CDR1 LNHDA, CDR2 SQIVND (reference sequence). The CDR3, as DNA: TGTGCCAGTAGTACCCAGGGACAGGGGAGGACAGATACGCAGTATTTT. Its protein product is CASSTQGQGRTDTQYF.

This clone was observed a single time. This chain joins TRBV11-2 and TRBJ2-3, with 8 bases aligning to TRBD1. CDR1 SGHAT and CDR2 FQNNGV come from the germline V gene. This CDR3 is 16 amino acids long. V lost 1 base to trimming and J lost 4 bases; unmatched junction nucleotides: 7. The DNA of the CDR3 is TGTGCCAGCAGCTTAGGTCGGACAGGGTCTGCAGATACGCAGTATTTT. This encodes CASSLGRTGSADTQYF.

The chain links TRBV7-9 to TRBJ2-2; 9 nucleotides line up with TRBD2. CDR3 size: 15 residues. The germline CDR1 and CDR2 sequences are SEHNR and FQNEAQ (reference sequence). V was pared by 5 bases and J by 6 bases, with 7 bases of the junction left unmatched. The CDR3, as DNA: TGTGCCAGCAGCGCGGGGGGGTCCACCGCCGGGGAGCTGTTTTTT. Translated: CASSAGGSTAGELFF.

The CDR3 bases are TGTGCCAGCAGCGGTGGGAGTGCAGATACGCAGTATTTT. It encodes CASSGGSADTQYF. This chain joins TRBV9 and TRBJ2-3; D is perhaps TRBD2 (5 bases). The germline gives CDR1 SGDLS, CDR2 YYNGEE. This CDR3 has 13 amino acids. V shed 3 bases and J shed 4 bases, with 9 bases lying between them.

The V call is TRBV2, the J call TRBJ2-1; 12 bases map to TRBD2. From germline, CDR1 is SNHLY and CDR2 FYNNEI. The CDR3 sequence is 20 residues long. The V and J ends lost 6 bases and 0 bases, in that order; junction bases with no gene match: 15. Here the CDR3 reads CASSRMALAGGGSSYNEQFF. CDR3 sequence (DNA): TGTGCCAGCAGCCGTATGGCCCTAGCGGGAGGGGGGAGCTCCTACAATGAGCAGTTCTTC. The full variable domain, its missing parts supplied by reference TRBV2 and TRBJ2-1, is EPEVTQTPSHQVTQMGQEVILRCVPISNHLYFYWYRQILGQKVEFLVSFYNNEISEKSEIFDDQFSVERPDGSNFTLKIRSTKLEDSAMYFCASSRMALAGGGSSYNEQFFGPGTRLTVL.

This chain connects TRBV25-1 to TRBJ1-1; a possible D gene is TRBD1 (6 bases). Deletions cut 2 bases from V and 3 bases from J, with 16 bases between. The germline V gene encodes CDR1 MGHDK and CDR2 SYGVNS. The CDR3 covers 16 residues. CDR3 region: CASSEKAGEMDTEAFF. CDR3 sequence (DNA): TGTGCCAGCAGTGAAAAGGCAGGGGAAATGGACACTGAAGCTTTCTTT. Looking up the rest from reference TRBV25-1 and TRBJ1-1 gives the full variable domain: EADIYQTPRYLVIGTGKKITLECSQTMGHDKMYWYQQDPGMELHLIHYSYGVNSTEKGDLSSESTVSRIRTEHFPLTLESARPSHTSQYLCASSEKAGEMDTEAFFGQGTRLTVV.

J is TRBJ1-5 and V is TRBV3-1 (or the pseudogene TRBV3-2); D gene ambiguous. V lost 0 bases, J lost 4 bases, and 7 bases lay in between. Germline CDR1 reads LGHDT; CDR2 reads YNNKEL (reference sequence). The CDR3 has 14 residues. The CDR3 coding sequence is TGTGCCAGCAGCCAAGATTCCAGAAATCAGCCCCAGCATTTT. It specifies CASSQDSRNQPQHF.

This chain links TRBV6-6 with TRBJ1-1, with 9 bases fitting TRBD1. Germline V CDR1 and CDR2: MNHNY, SVGAGI (reference sequence). The V segment lost 5 bases and the J segment 1 base; nucleotides outside the gene matches: 2. The CDR3 sequence is 14 residues long. CDR3 residues: CASSKGQGNTEAFF. The CDR3 nucleotides are TGTGCCAGCAGTAAGGGACAGGGGAACACTGAAGCTTTCTTT.

This sequence joins TRBV4-2 and TRBJ1-3; D is unresolved. V lost 0 bases and J 4 bases, leaving 10 bases between the germline ends. The CDR3 is made up of 15 amino acids. The germline gives CDR1 LGHNA, CDR2 YNFKEQ. CDR3 nucleotides: TGTGCCAGCAGCCAAGAAGGCGGGGTGGGAAACACCATATATTTT. This gives the protein CASSQEGGVGNTIYF.

The chain couples TRBV19 to TRBJ2-1, with D unclear. The germline V and J ends were trimmed by 7 bases and 4 bases, with 5 bases remaining between them. The CDR3 is 11 amino acids. The germline CDR1 and CDR2 sequences are LNHDA and SQIVND (reference sequence). The CDR3 DNA reads as TGTGCCAGTATTCAGTACAATGAGCAGTTCTTC. It specifies CASIQYNEQFF. Full variable domain (missing parts from reference TRBV19 and TRBJ2-1): DGGITQSPKYLFRKEGQNVTLSCEQNLNHDAMYWYRQDPGQGLRLIYYSQIVNDFQKGDIAEGYSVSREKKESFPLTVTSAQKNPTAFYLCASIQYNEQFFGPGTRLTVL.

The chain joins TRBV5-1 to TRBJ2-7, with 7 bases aligning to TRBD1. V lost 4 bases, J lost 2 bases, and 9 bases stayed unmatched. Germline values: CDR1 SGHRS, CDR2 YFSETQ. CDR3 size: 15 residues. The CDR3 region has the DNA TGCGCCAGCAGCGTTGGGGGACAGCTCACCTACGAGCAGTACTTC. Encoded protein: CASSVGGQLTYEQYF.

The chain employs TRBV4-3 and TRBJ2-3; the match to TRBD2 covers 10 bases. From germline, CDR1 is LGHNA and CDR2 YSLEER. The CDR3 is made up of 16 amino acids. Trimming cost V 1 base and J 5 bases; bases outside gene matches: 6. The CDR3 loop is CASSQVLAGAEDTQYF. CDR3 bases: TGCGCCAGCAGCCAAGTTCTAGCGGGAGCCGAAGATACGCAGTATTTT.